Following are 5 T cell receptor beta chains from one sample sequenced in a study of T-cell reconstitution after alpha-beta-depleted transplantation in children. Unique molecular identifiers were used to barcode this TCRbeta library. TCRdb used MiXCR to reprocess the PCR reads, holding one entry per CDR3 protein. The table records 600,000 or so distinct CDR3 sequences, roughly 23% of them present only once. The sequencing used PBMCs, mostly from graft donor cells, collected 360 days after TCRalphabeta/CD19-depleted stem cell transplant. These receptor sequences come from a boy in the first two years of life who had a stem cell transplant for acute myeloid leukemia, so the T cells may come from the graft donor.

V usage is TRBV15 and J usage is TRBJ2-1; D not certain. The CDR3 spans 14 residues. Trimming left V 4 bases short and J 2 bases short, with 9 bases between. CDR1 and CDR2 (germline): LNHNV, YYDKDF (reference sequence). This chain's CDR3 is CATSNDNTYNEQFF. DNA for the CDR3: TGTGCCACCAGCAACGACAACACCTACAATGAGCAGTTCTTC. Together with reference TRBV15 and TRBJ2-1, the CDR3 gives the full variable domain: DAMVIQNPRYQVTQFGKPVTLSCSQTLNHNVMYWYQQKSSQAPKLLFHYYDKDFNNEADTPDNFQSRRPNTSFCFLDIRSPGLGDTAMYLCATSNDNTYNEQFFGPGTRLTVL.

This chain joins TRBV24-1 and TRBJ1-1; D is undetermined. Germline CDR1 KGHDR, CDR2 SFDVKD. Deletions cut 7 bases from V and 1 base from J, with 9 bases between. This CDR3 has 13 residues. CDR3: CATRDNRNTEAFF. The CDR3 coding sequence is TGTGCCACCAGAGATAACAGGAACACTGAAGCTTTCTTT.

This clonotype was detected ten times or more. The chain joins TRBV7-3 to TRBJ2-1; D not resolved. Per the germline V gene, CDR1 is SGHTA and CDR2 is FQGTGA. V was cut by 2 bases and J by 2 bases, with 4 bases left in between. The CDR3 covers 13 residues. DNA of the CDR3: TGTGCCAGCAGCTTAGACGCCTACAATGAGCAGTTCTTC. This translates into CASSLDAYNEQFF.

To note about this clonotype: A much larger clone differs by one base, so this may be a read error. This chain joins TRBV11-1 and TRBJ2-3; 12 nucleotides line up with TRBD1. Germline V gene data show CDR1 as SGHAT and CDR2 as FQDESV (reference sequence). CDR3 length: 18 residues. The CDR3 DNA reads TGTGCCAGCAGCTTACTTGGCCAGGGACAGGGGGCATCAGATACGCAGTGTTTT. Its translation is CASSLLGQGQGASDTQCF.

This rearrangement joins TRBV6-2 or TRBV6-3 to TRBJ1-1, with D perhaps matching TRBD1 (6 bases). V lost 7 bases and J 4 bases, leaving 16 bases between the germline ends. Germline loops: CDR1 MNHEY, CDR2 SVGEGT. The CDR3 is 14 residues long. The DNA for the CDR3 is TGTGCCAGCATCCACCGAGGGGGGATCACTGAAGCTTTCTTT. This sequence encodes CASIHRGGITEAFF.